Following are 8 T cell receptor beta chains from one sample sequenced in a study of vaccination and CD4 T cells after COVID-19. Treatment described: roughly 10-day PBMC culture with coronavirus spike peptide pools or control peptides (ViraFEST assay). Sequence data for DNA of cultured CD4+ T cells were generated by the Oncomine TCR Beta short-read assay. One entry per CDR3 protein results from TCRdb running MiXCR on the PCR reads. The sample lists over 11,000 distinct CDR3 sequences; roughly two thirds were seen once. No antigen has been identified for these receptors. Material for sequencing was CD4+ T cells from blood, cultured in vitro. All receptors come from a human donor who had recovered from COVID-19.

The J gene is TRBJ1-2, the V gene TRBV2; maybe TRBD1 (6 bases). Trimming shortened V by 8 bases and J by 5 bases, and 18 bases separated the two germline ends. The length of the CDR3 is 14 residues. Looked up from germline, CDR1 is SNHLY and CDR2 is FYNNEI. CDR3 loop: CASGATGTIYGYTF. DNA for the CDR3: TGTGCCAGCGGGGCCACCGGGACAATTTATGGCTACACCTTC.

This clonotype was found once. The CDR3 DNA is TGCAGTGCTAGAGTTTCAGGGAACACTGAAGCTTTCTTT. Translated: CSARVSGNTEAFF. V and J are TRBV20-1 and TRBJ1-1; no reliable D call. The CDR3 length is 13 residues. V was clipped by 1 base and J by 1 base, with 7 bases between them. Germline V gene data show CDR1 as DFQATT and CDR2 as SNEGSKA (reference sequence).

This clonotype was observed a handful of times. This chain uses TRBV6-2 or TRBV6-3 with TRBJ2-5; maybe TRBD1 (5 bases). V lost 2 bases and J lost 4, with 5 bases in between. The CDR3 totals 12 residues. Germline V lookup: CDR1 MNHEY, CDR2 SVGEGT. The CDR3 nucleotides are TGTGCCAGCAGTTACAGGGGAGAGACCCAGTACTTC. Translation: CASSYRGETQYF.

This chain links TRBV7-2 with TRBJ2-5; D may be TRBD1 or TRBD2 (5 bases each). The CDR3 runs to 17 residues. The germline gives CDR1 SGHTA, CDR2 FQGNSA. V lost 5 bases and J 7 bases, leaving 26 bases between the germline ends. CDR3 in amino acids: CASSSRGRTEPRGTQYF. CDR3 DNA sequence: TGTGCCAGCAGCAGCCGGGGCCGGACGGAGCCGAGGGGGACCCAGTACTTC.

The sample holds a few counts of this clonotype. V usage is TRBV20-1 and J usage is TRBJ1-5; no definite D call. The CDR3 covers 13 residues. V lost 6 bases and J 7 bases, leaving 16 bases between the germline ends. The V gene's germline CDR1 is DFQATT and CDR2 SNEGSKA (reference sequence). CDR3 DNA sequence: TGCAGTGCGACGATCGGGGTAGACCAGCCCCAGCATTTT. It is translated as CSATIGVDQPQHF.

The CDR3 bases are TGCAGTGCCGATCCGGGACAGGGGAATCCAACCTACAATGAGCAGTTCTTC. This codes for CSADPGQGNPTYNEQFF. The genes are TRBV20-1 and TRBJ2-1, with 10 bases matching TRBD1. The V gene end was trimmed by 6 bases and the J gene end by 2 bases; junction bases not matched to a gene: 13. Germline CDR1 and CDR2: DFQATT and SNEGSKA (reference sequence). There are 17 residues in the CDR3.

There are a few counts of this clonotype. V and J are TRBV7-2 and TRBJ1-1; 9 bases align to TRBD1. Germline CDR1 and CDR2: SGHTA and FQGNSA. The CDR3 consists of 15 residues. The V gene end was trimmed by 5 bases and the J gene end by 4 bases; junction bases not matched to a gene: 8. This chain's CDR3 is CASSQTGGGGTEAFF. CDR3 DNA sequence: TGTGCCAGCAGCCAAACAGGGGGCGGGGGCACTGAAGCTTTCTTT. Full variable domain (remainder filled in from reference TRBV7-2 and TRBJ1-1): GAGVSQSPSNKVTEKGKDVELRCDPISGHTALYWYRQSLGQGLEFLIYFQGNSAPDKSGLPSDRFSAERTGGSVSTLTIQRTQQEDSAVYLCASSQTGGGGTEAFFGQGTRLTVV.

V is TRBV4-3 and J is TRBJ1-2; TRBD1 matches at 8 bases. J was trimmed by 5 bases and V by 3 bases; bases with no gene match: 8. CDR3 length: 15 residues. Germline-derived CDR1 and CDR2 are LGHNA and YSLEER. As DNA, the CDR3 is TGCGCCAGCAGCCAGGGATTGACAGGGGCTTATGGCTACACCTTC. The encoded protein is CASSQGLTGAYGYTF.